A selection of T cell receptor beta chains follows, all from one sample in a study of OX40 agonist ivuxolimab in advanced cancers. Using immunoSEQ multiplex PCR, the repertoire was profiled, and TCRdb retains in-frame clones only, with some absent. The sample yields over 30,000 clones, roughly 82% seen once. Source: CD4+ or CD8+ T cells sorted from blood, taken in a trial of the OX40 agonist ivuxolimab. Receptors originate from an adult with an advanced solid tumor such as melanoma, head and neck, liver or kidney cancer. Both conserved end residues are part of each CDR3. D genes are given only for firm matches. A clone size is listed for some rows: how often the clone was seen (once, few, many), or a class if it is expanded.

>.|.|TRBV9|TRBJ1-1
CASSADLGDTEAFF
TGTGCCAGCAGCGCGGACTTAGGGGACACTGAAGCTTTCTTT
>.|.|TRBV28|TRBJ2-1
CASSHSPFRGSSYNEQFF
TGTGCCAGCAGCCACTCCCCCTTTAGGGGGAGCTCCTACAATGAGCAGTTCTTC
>.|.|TRBV9|TRBJ2-7
CASSVGGGSPYEQYF
TGTGCCAGCAGCGTAGGTGGAGGGTCTCCCTACGAGCAGTACTTC
>.|.|TRBV7-9|TRBJ2-1
CATGNRDTYNEQFF
TGTGCCACCGGGAACAGGGACACCTACAATGAGCAGTTCTTC
>TRBD1|once|TRBV13|TRBJ1-2
CASSLGQGGNYGYTF
TGTGCCAGCAGCTTGGGACAGGGGGGTAACTATGGCTACACCTTC
>.|once|TRBV5-4|TRBJ2-5
CASNLEGGKGETQYF
TGTGCCAGCAACCTCGAAGGGGGGAAGGGAGAGACCCAGTACTTC
>.|.|TRBV2|TRBJ2-2
CASSEIGELFF
TGTGCCAGCAGTGAGATCGGGGAGCTGTTTTTT
>.|few|TRBV16|TRBJ2-3
CASRPMGNFRDTQYF
TGTGCCAGCAGGCCGATGGGAAATTTTAGAGATACGCAGTATTTT
>.|.|TRBV28|TRBJ2-5
CASRARDETQYF
TGTGCCAGCAGAGCCAGGGATGAGACCCAGTACTTC
>.|few|TRBV28|TRBJ1-1
CASSLFSEAFF
TGTGCCAGCAGTTTATTCTCTGAAGCTTTCTTT
>.|.|TRBV11-2|TRBJ1-2
CASSLSSVRGYGYTF
TGTGCCAGCAGCTTATCGAGTGTGCGAGGTTATGGCTACACCTTC
>TRBD1|.|TRBV28|TRBJ1-2
CASSPRDRARYTF
TGTGCCAGCAGCCCCCGGGACAGGGCCCGCTACACCTTC
>TRBD1|.|TRBV5-1|TRBJ2-7
CASSLGDRLEEQYF
TGCGCCAGCAGCTTGGGGGACAGACTTGAGGAGCAGTACTTC
>TRBD2|once|TRBV10-2|TRBJ2-4
CASSDAGVRYKNIQYF
TGCGCCAGCAGTGACGCGGGGGTTCGGTACAAAAACATTCAGTACTTC
>TRBD1|once|TRBV6-5|TRBJ1-5
CASRPDRGDQPQHF
TGTGCCAGCAGGCCGGACAGGGGAGATCAGCCCCAGCATTTT
>.|.|TRBV18|TRBJ1-1
CASSPLRDPGAEAFF
TGTGCCAGCTCACCACTGAGGGACCCCGGGGCTGAAGCTTTCTTT
>.|.|TRBV5-1|TRBJ1-6
CASSLGQDNSPLHF
TGCGCCAGCAGCTTGGGACAAGATAATTCACCCCTCCACTTT
>TRBD1|once|TRBV7-9|TRBJ2-2
CASSRQGLRTGELFF
TGTGCCAGCAGCCGACAGGGGCTGCGAACCGGGGAGCTGTTTTTT
>TRBD1|.|TRBV5-1|TRBJ2-1
CASSLEGQYNEQFF
TGCGCCAGCAGCTTGGAGGGACAGTACAATGAGCAGTTCTTC
>TRBD1|.|TRBV28|TRBJ2-5
CASSPPGGPETQYF
TGTGCCAGCTCCCCTCCAGGGGGCCCAGAGACCCAGTACTTC
>.|.|TRBV4-1|TRBJ1-5
CASSQEYDEGQPQHF
TGCGCCAGCAGCCAAGAGTATGATGAGGGACAGCCCCAGCATTTT
>.|.|TRBV4-1|TRBJ2-5
CASSQERAGVGETQYF
TGCGCCAGCAGCCAAGAAAGGGCCGGAGTTGGGGAGACCCAGTACTTC
>.|.|TRBV27|TRBJ2-1
CASSFPPQYNEQFF
TGTGCCAGCAGTTTTCCCCCACAGTACAATGAGCAGTTCTTC